This T cell receptor beta chain comes out of a study of blood T cell repertoires in COVID-19. Overall study context: Material from acute and convalescent COVID-19 was sourced from the United States, Italy and Spain. From T cells, B-cell-depleted T cells, or PBMCs came the material, which was cDNA or gDNA.

The CDR3 sequence is 20 residues long. Looked up from germline, CDR1 is MNHGY and CDR2 is SVAAGI. The ends lost 5 bases at V and 3 bases at J; junction bases unmatched: 17. Per the authors' pipeline: Scientists estimated how many nucleated cells there were by amplifying reference gene primers. Profiled with immunoSEQ multiplex PCR; TCRdb holds only in-frame clones, not every one. The V and J calls and clone size come from that table; D and trimming were worked out from the DNA. Among about 230,000 clones listed, approximately 90% were seen once. The TCR was taken from a woman in her 40s with acute COVID-19. The chain employs TRBV6-9 and TRBJ2-3; 13 bases line up with TRBD2. The specimen was PBMCs or T cells enriched from blood (not recorded which). The CDR3 DNA is TGTGCCAGCAGTCTTTGGGAGAACGGGACTAGCGGGGACCGGACAGATACGCAGTATTTT. It is translated as CASSLWENGTSGDRTDTQYF.